The 32 T cell receptor beta chains in this list originate from one sample, sequenced in a study of graft-versus-host responses after intestinal transplantation. This table comes from immunoSEQ multiplex PCR, and its TCRdb copy is limited to in-frame clones, with some not included. The sample holds some 110,000 clones, about 92% seen once. Antigen specificity for these receptors is unknown. The input for sequencing was unstimulated CD8+ T cells sorted from spleen or lymph node cells, taken before transplant. The origin of the receptors is a human donor who was the organ donor for an intestinal transplant.

The gene calls are TRBV19 and TRBJ2-3; 9 bases are shared with TRBD1. Losses at the gene ends were 5 bases for V and 1 base for J; bases not matched to a gene: 4. Germline CDR1 reads LNHDA; CDR2 reads SQIVND (reference sequence). The CDR3 contains 15 residues. This CDR3 reads CASSVTGGGTDTQYF. The CDR3 DNA follows: TGTGCCAGTAGTGTAACAGGGGGCGGCACAGATACGCAGTATTTT.

This chain links TRBV9 with TRBJ1-3, with TRBD1 matching 7 bases. The CDR3 totals 15 residues. The junction had 7 bases not matched to a gene; V was cut back by 3 bases and J by 4 bases. Germline V lookup: CDR1 SGDLS, CDR2 YYNGEE. The CDR3 DNA reads TGTGCCAGCAGCGAAGAGACAGGGAGAGGAAACACCATATATTTT. Amino acid sequence: CASSEETGRGNTIYF.

The V call is TRBV6-5, the J call TRBJ1-1; D gene uncertain. Germline loops: CDR1 MNHEY, CDR2 SVGAGI. This CDR3 has 12 amino acids. V was cut by 7 bases and J by 5 bases, with 11 bases left in between. CDR3 amino acids: CASKRVGTEAFF. As DNA, the CDR3 is TGTGCCAGCAAAAGGGTGGGGACTGAAGCTTTCTTT.

The chain employs TRBV2 and TRBJ1-2; D is perhaps TRBD1 (6 bases). Germline V gene lookup returns CDR1 SNHLY and CDR2 FYNNEI. The CDR3 is 13 residues long. Trimming pared 5 bases from V and 8 bases from J, leaving 15 bases between. Written as DNA, the CDR3 is TGTGCCAGCAGTCAGTGGGGGGCCGAGGGCTACACCTTC. Encoded protein: CASSQWGAEGYTF.

The chain has TRBV7-6 and TRBJ2-1, with a possible D match to TRBD2 (6 bases). CDR3 length: 15 residues. Per the germline V gene, CDR1 is SGHVS and CDR2 is FNYEAQ. Trimming left V 4 bases short and J 0 bases short, with 10 bases between. The chain's CDR3 is CASSSLATSYNEQFF. Written as DNA, the CDR3 is TGTGCCAGCAGCTCCCTAGCGACCTCCTACAATGAGCAGTTCTTC.

The chain joins TRBV5-6 to TRBJ2-1; D remains ambiguous. CDR3 length: 15 amino acids. Germline V lookup: CDR1 SGHDT, CDR2 YYEEEE. The V end was cut by 2 bases, the J end by 2 bases, with 11 bases between. The CDR3 DNA sequence: TGTGCCAGCAGCTTCGTCTCCGGTGCCTACAATGAGCAGTTCTTC. This encodes CASSFVSGAYNEQFF.

The CDR3 DNA reads TGTGCCAGCAGTTACTCCTCGCTTGTCGGCTATGGCTACACCTTC. Residues: CASSYSSLVGYGYTF. The gene calls are TRBV6-5 and TRBJ1-2; no firm D call. With 0 bases removed from V and 4 bases from J, the gap between germline ends came to 12 bases. The CDR3 length is 15 residues. In germline, CDR1 is MNHEY, CDR2 SVGAGI.

V and J are TRBV18 and TRBJ2-2; D might be TRBD2 (6 bases). V gave up 1 base and J gave up 1 base, with 13 bases separating them. The CDR3 length is 17 residues. CDR1 and CDR2 from the germline V gene are KGHSH and LQKENI. Here the CDR3 reads CASSPLSRGWNTGELFF. CDR3 coding DNA: TGTGCCAGCTCACCACTAAGCCGGGGGTGGAACACCGGGGAGCTGTTTTTT.

This chain connects TRBV5-1 to TRBJ2-7; 10 positions match TRBD2. Germline V CDR1 and CDR2: SGHRS, YFSETQ. The CDR3 extends over 17 amino acids. The trim removed 0 bases at V and 2 bases at J, leaving 8 bases unmatched. The CDR3 reads CASSLGSGRSITYEQYF. In DNA, the CDR3 is TGCGCCAGCAGCTTGGGTAGCGGGAGGTCCATAACCTACGAGCAGTACTTC.

The chain couples TRBV6-5 to TRBJ2-7; 7 positions agree with TRBD1. This CDR3 spans 14 amino acids. CDR1 and CDR2 (germline): MNHEY, SVGAGI. J lost 3 bases, V lost 7 bases, and 9 bases had no gene match. The CDR3 loop reads CASNTYRDSYEQYF. The CDR3 DNA reads as TGTGCCAGCAATACTTACCGGGACAGCTACGAGCAGTACTTC.

With regard to this clone: One end of the junction does not line up with germline, which may come from a read error. The genes are TRBV12-5 and TRBJ2-2; no clear D gene. CDR3 length: 12 residues. Germline V gives CDR1 LGHNT, CDR2 FRNRAP. This chain's CDR3 is CASGLDSGELFF. For the CDR3, the DNA is TGTGCTAGTGGGTTGGATTCCGGGGAGCTGTTTTTT.

The chain couples TRBV27 to TRBJ2-2, with D possibly matching TRBD2 (5 bases). Trimming pared 6 bases from V and 12 bases from J, leaving 26 bases between. This CDR3 spans 16 amino acids. The V gene's germline CDR1 is MNHEY and CDR2 SMNVEV (reference sequence). The CDR3 protein is CASSPPMAVGGNKLFF. In DNA, the CDR3 is TGTGCCAGCAGCCCCCCGATGGCAGTTGGAGGAAATAAGCTGTTTTTT.

The rearrangement uses TRBV5-1 and TRBJ2-1; 8 positions match TRBD2. Trimming at V came to 2 bases and at J to 4 bases, leaving 8 bases not matched to a gene. The CDR3 runs 16 residues. Germline CDR1 and CDR2: SGHRS and YFSETQ. The CDR3 DNA sequence: TGCGCCAGCAGCTTCGGAGCGGGAGAGCTGTACAATGAGCAGTTCTTC. It translates to CASSFGAGELYNEQFF.

This clone was counted a single time. V is TRBV19 and J is TRBJ2-5; D is perhaps TRBD2 (5 bases). CDR3 length: 12 amino acids. V was pared by 5 bases and J by 7 bases, with 11 bases between. Germline V gives CDR1 LNHDA, CDR2 SQIVND (reference sequence). The CDR3 sequence: CASSPGKGTQYF. The DNA of the CDR3 is TGTGCCAGTAGTCCGGGGAAAGGGACCCAGTACTTC.

The chain carries TRBV11-2 and TRBJ2-7; D not certain. The V end lost 1 base, the J end lost 3 bases, and 7 bases lay between the germline ends. Looked up from germline, CDR1 is SGHAT and CDR2 is FQNNGV. The CDR3 contains 13 residues. This chain's CDR3 is CASSLGFGYEQYF. DNA of the CDR3: TGTGCCAGCAGCTTAGGGTTTGGCTACGAGCAGTACTTC.

The V call is TRBV10-3, the J call TRBJ1-1; 11 nucleotides align to TRBD1. Germline values: CDR1 ENHRY, CDR2 SYGVKD. Germline trimming cut 1 base from V and 9 bases from J; bases unmatched to any gene: 7. The length of the CDR3 is 15 residues. In DNA, the CDR3 is TGTGCCATCAGTGAGTTGGCCGGACAGGGGGCCAAAGCTTTCTTT. Encoded protein: CAISELAGQGAKAFF.

The chain is built from TRBV6-1 and TRBJ1-1; D may be TRBD1 (5 bases). Trimming cost V 7 bases and J 2 bases, with 14 bases left between them. The germline gives CDR1 MNHNS, CDR2 SASEGT. The CDR3 contains 14 residues. CDR3 sequence (DNA): TGTGCCAGCAATTACGGGGCCCCTAACACTGAAGCTTTCTTT. It specifies CASNYGAPNTEAFF.

This rearrangement joins TRBV7-6 to TRBJ2-1; D not certain. Per germline, CDR1 SGHVS and CDR2 FNYEAQ. Between the trimmed V and J ends, which lost 1 base and 8 bases, there was a span of 15 bases. CDR3 size: 15 residues. Written as DNA, the CDR3 is TGTGCCAGCAGCTTAGGGGCCCGAGACGGCGATGAGCAGTTCTTC. Translated: CASSLGARDGDEQFF.

This clone was recorded only once. The chain couples TRBV4-1 to TRBJ1-5; D not resolved. Per the germline V gene, CDR1 is MGHRA and CDR2 is YSYEKL. The CDR3 has 15 amino acids. Trimming left V 0 bases short and J 1 base short, with 7 bases between. The CDR3 sequence: CASSQEAGSNQPQHF. The CDR3 nucleotides read TGCGCCAGCAGCCAAGAGGCCGGCAGCAATCAGCCCCAGCATTTT.

The J gene is TRBJ1-5, the V gene TRBV7-8; possible D gene TRBD1, 6 bases. V was pared by 1 base and J by 0 bases, with 10 bases between. The germline gives CDR1 SGHVS, CDR2 FQNEAQ. The CDR3 consists of 16 residues. CDR3 residues: CASSLGQGPSNQPQHF. The CDR3 DNA follows: TGTGCCAGCAGCTTAGGTCAGGGGCCTAGCAATCAGCCCCAGCATTTT.

This rearrangement joins TRBV6-1 to TRBJ2-2, with D unresolved. Germline V CDR1 and CDR2: MNHNS, SASEGT. Trimming cost V 11 bases and J 3 bases, with 7 bases left between them. CDR3 length: 11 residues. DNA for the CDR3: TGTGCCTTCCTACACACCGGGGAGCTGTTTTTT. Protein sequence: CAFLHTGELFF.

V is TRBV27 and J is TRBJ2-1; no firm D call. Germline CDR1 reads MNHEY; CDR2 reads SMNVEV (reference sequence). The V and J ends lost 3 bases and 1 base respectively, with 13 bases between them. This CDR3 has 16 amino acids. The DNA of the CDR3 is TGTGCCAGCAGTTTCGGTCTAATTCGTTCCTACAATGAGCAGTTCTTC. The encoded protein is CASSFGLIRSYNEQFF.

The chain recombines TRBV5-4 with TRBJ1-1; D is ambiguous. V gave up 4 bases and J gave up 1 base, with 11 bases separating them. The germline gives CDR1 SGHNT, CDR2 YYREEE (reference sequence). There are 14 residues in the CDR3. The CDR3 spells CASSAWERNTEAFF. CDR3 coding DNA: TGTGCCAGCAGCGCATGGGAGCGGAACACTGAAGCTTTCTTT.

This rearrangement joins TRBV28 to TRBJ2-5; TRBD1 aligns across 8 bases. This CDR3 has 14 residues. Trimming removed 3 bases from V and 6 bases from J; junction bases left unmatched: 6. Germline values: CDR1 MDHEN, CDR2 SYDVKM. CDR3 loop: CASSFRDRRKTQYF. The CDR3 DNA follows: TGTGCCAGCAGTTTCCGGGACAGGAGAAAGACCCAGTACTTC.

This rearrangement joins TRBV7-9 to TRBJ2-5; 16 bases are shared with TRBD2. The end of the DNA aligns better with TRBJ2-7, so the J call may be wrong. Germline V CDR1 and CDR2: SEHNR, FQNEAQ (reference sequence). The CDR3 contains 17 residues. This CDR3 reads CASSPGTSGRALYEQYF. DNA of the CDR3: TGTGCCAGCAGCCCCGGGACTAGCGGGAGGGCCCTCTACGAGCAGTACTTC.

This chain joins TRBV14 and TRBJ2-5; D unclear. The germline gives CDR1 SGHDN, CDR2 FVKESK. V shed 2 bases and J shed 3 bases, with 7 bases lying between them. The CDR3 extends over 13 amino acids. The CDR3 loop reads CASSQRTEETQYF. The CDR3 DNA follows: TGTGCCAGCAGCCAAAGGACCGAAGAGACCCAGTACTTC.

This chain uses TRBV7-9 with TRBJ1-2, with 7 bases lining up with TRBD1. Germline V gene data show CDR1 as SEHNR and CDR2 as FQNEAQ (reference sequence). CDR3 length: 15 residues. Trimming at V came to 2 bases and at J to 8 bases, leaving 11 bases not matched to a gene. Written as DNA, the CDR3 is TGTGCCAGCAGCTTAATCCAGGGGGGTTCGAGAGGCTACACCTTC. Residues: CASSLIQGGSRGYTF.

V is TRBV15 and J is TRBJ2-5; 7 positions match TRBD2. From germline, CDR1 is LNHNV and CDR2 YYDKDF (reference sequence). CDR3 size: 15 residues. After removal of 0 bases from V and 2 bases from J, the junction contained 3 bases not matched to a gene. The CDR3 loop is CATSRDTSEQETQYF. CDR3 DNA sequence: TGTGCCACCAGCAGAGATACTAGCGAGCAAGAGACCCAGTACTTC.

The chain recombines TRBV29-1 with TRBJ1-1, with TRBD1 matching over 11 bases. CDR3 length equals 13 residues. Looked up from germline, CDR1 is SQVTM and CDR2 is ANQGSEA. After removal of 7 bases from V and 5 bases from J, the junction contained 6 bases not matched to a gene. In DNA form, the CDR3 reads TGCAGCGGTGGACAGGGGGCCGCAACTGAAGCTTTCTTT. Protein product: CSGGQGAATEAFF. Full variable domain (outside the CDR3, taken from reference TRBV29-1 and TRBJ1-1): SAVISQKPSRDICQRGTSLTIQCQVDSQVTMMFWYRQQPGQSLTLIATANQGSEATYESGFVIDKFPISRPNLTFSTLTVSNMSPEDSSIYLCSGGQGAATEAFFGQGTRLTVV.

This chain joins TRBV2 and TRBJ1-2; D unresolved. The CDR3 loop spans 12 amino acids. CDR1 is SNHLY and CDR2 is FYNNEI in the germline V gene. The V end lost 11 bases, the J end lost 8 bases, and 18 bases lay between the germline ends. CDR3 protein: CAGEGYRAGYTF. DNA of the CDR3: TGTGCCGGGGAAGGGTACAGAGCAGGCTACACCTTC.

This clone was seen only once. The chain employs TRBV15 and TRBJ2-5; 12 bases are a match to TRBD2. Germline CDR1 is LNHNV and CDR2 is YYDKDF (reference sequence). This CDR3 has 18 amino acids. The V segment lost 5 bases and the J segment 5 bases; nucleotides outside the gene matches: 15. Written as DNA, the CDR3 is TGTGCCACCAGCGTAGGCCCAAGACTAGCGGGAGTGAGGGAGACCCAGTACTTC. Its protein is CATSVGPRLAGVRETQYF.

The chain combines TRBV4-1 with TRBJ2-2, with TRBD1 as a possible D gene (6 bases). V gave up 0 bases and J gave up 1 base, with 9 bases separating them. CDR3 length: 16 residues. From germline, CDR1 is MGHRA and CDR2 YSYEKL. The CDR3 DNA reads as TGCGCCAGCAGCCAAGAGCAGGGGATGAACACCGGGGAGCTGTTTTTT. This codes for CASSQEQGMNTGELFF.